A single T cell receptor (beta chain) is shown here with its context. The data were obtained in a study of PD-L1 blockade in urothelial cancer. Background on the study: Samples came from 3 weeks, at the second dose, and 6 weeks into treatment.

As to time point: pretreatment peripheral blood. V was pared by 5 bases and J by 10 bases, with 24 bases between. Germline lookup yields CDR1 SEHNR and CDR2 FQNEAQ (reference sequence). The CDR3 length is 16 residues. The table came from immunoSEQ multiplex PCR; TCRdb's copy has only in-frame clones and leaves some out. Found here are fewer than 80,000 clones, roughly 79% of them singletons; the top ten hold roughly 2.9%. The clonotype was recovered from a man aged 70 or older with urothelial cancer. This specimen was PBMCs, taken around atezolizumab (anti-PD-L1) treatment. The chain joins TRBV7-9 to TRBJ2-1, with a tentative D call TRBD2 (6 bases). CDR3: CASSPPGTRLTTEQFF. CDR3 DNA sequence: TGTGCCAGCAGCCCTCCCGGGACTCGCCTTACCACCGAGCAGTTCTTC.